These 4 T cell receptor beta chains were all obtained from the same sample, sequenced in a study of CD8+ T cells in alopecia areata. Treatment reported: oral pan-JAK inhibitor, 5-10 mg twice daily. Reverse transcribed after extraction, RNA yielded cDNA as the sequencing template. Using immunoSEQ multiplex PCR, the repertoire was profiled, and TCRdb retains in-frame clones only, with some absent. The profile shows some 110,000 clones, about three fifths of them singletons. The sample in question was CD8+ T cells sorted from blood, obtained at week 4, from a patient treated with tofacitinib. The receptor set was obtained from a human donor with alopecia areata.

The rearrangement uses TRBV27 and TRBJ2-7, with 9 bases matching TRBD1. Germline V gene data show CDR1 as MNHEY and CDR2 as SMNVEV (reference sequence). Trimming took 6 bases from V and 3 from J; bases not matched to a gene: 9. The CDR3 loop spans 15 amino acids. CDR3 in DNA: TGTGCCAGCAGACCCGGACAGGGGCCAGGCTACGAGCAGTACTTC. Protein product: CASRPGQGPGYEQYF.

The chain carries TRBV4-1 and TRBJ1-2; D is possibly TRBD1 (5 bases). The CDR3 has 15 residues. Trimming took 0 bases from V and 2 from J, leaving 10 bases between them. The germline V gene has CDR1 MGHRA and CDR2 YSYEKL. CDR3 nucleotides: TGCGCCAGCAGCCAAGAGGGGGTAGGGAACTATGGCTACACCTTC. Translated: CASSQEGVGNYGYTF.

The chain employs TRBV7-2 and TRBJ1-2; D gene uncertain. Between the trimmed V and J ends, which lost 1 base and 4 bases, there was a span of 19 bases. The length of the CDR3 is 17 residues. Germline CDR1 reads SGHTA; CDR2 reads FQGNSA. In DNA form, the CDR3 reads TGTGCCAGCAGCTTAGGGCCCCGAGGGCCGGCGACCTATGGCTACACCTTC. Protein product: CASSLGPRGPATYGYTF. Looking up the rest from reference TRBV7-2 and TRBJ1-2 gives the full variable domain: GAGVSQSPSNKVTEKGKDVELRCDPISGHTALYWYRQSLGQGLEFLIYFQGNSAPDKSGLPSDRFSAERTGGSVSTLTIQRTQQEDSAVYLCASSLGPRGPATYGYTFGSGTRLTVV.

This clone was picked up a small number of times. The gene calls are TRBV2 and TRBJ2-1; D call uncertain. V lost 2 bases, J lost 6 bases, and 20 bases lay in between. The CDR3 is 17 amino acids. CDR1 and CDR2 from the germline V gene are SNHLY and FYNNEI. The CDR3 spells CASSETPAVGSGNEQFF. In DNA, the CDR3 is TGTGCCAGCAGTGAAACGCCAGCTGTGGGTTCGGGCAATGAGCAGTTCTTC.